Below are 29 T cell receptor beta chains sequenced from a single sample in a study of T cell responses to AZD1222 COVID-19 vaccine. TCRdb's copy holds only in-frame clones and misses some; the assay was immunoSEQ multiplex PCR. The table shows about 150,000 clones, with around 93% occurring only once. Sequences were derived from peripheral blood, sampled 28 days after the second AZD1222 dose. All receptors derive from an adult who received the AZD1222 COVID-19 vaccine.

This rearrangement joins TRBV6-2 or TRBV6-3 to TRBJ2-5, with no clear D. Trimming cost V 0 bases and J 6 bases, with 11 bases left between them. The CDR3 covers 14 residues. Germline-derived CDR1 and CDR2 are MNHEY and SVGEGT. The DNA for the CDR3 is TGTGCCAGCAGTTACTCGAGTATTGGAAAGACCCAGTACTTC. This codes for CASSYSSIGKTQYF.

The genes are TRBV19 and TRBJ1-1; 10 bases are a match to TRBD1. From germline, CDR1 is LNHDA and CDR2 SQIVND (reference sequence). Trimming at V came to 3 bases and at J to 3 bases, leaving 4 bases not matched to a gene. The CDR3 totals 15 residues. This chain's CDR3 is CASSMRTGGDTEAFF. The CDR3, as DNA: TGTGCCAGTAGTATGAGGACAGGGGGGGACACTGAAGCTTTCTTT.

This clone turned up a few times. This CDR3 is CASSLWQPYSGELFF. CDR3 nucleotide sequence: TGTGCCAGCAGCTTGTGGCAGCCCTATTCCGGGGAGCTGTTTTTT. This rearrangement joins TRBV5-6 to TRBJ2-2; D remains unclear. The CDR3 consists of 15 residues. Per germline, CDR1 SGHDT and CDR2 YYEEEE. V was trimmed by 1 base and J by 6 bases, leaving 13 bases between them.

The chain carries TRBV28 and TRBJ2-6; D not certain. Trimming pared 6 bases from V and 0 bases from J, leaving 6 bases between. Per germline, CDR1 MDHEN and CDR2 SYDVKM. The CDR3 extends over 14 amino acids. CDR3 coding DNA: TGTGCCAGCAGGTCGGTCTCTGGGGCCAACGTCCTGACTTTC. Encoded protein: CASRSVSGANVLTF.

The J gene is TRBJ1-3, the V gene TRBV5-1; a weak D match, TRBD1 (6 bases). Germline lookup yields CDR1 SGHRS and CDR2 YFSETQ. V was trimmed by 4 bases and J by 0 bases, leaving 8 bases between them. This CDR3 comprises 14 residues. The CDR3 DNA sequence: TGCGCCAGCAGCCGGGACACCTCTGGAAACACCATATATTTT. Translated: CASSRDTSGNTIYF.

CDR3 loop: CASSLTGGLTGNTIYF. The CDR3, as DNA: TGTGCCAGCAGCTTAACAGGGGGCTTAACTGGAAACACCATATATTTT. The chain uses TRBV7-2 and TRBJ1-3; 9 bases match TRBD1. The length of the CDR3 is 16 residues. V lost 2 bases and J lost 2; bases outside the gene matches: 4. Germline V CDR1 and CDR2: SGHTA, FQGNSA. Complete variable domain (other parts from reference TRBV7-2 and TRBJ1-3): GAGVSQSPSNKVTEKGKDVELRCDPISGHTALYWYRQSLGQGLEFLIYFQGNSAPDKSGLPSDRFSAERTGGSVSTLTIQRTQQEDSAVYLCASSLTGGLTGNTIYFGEGSWLTVV.

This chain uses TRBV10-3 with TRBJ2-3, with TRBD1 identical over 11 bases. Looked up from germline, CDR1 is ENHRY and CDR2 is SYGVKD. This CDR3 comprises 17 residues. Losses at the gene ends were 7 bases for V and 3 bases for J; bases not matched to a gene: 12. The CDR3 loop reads CAITPLDRGLQTDTQYF. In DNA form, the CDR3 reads TGTGCCATCACCCCACTGGACAGGGGGCTACAAACAGATACGCAGTATTTT.

The chain's CDR3 is CASSWHGIQSSYEQYF. CDR3 DNA: TGTGCCAGCAGTTGGCATGGAATCCAAAGCTCCTACGAGCAGTACTTC. V gene TRBV11-1 combines with J gene TRBJ2-7; no reliable D call. The CDR3 spans 16 residues. V gave up 6 bases and J gave up 0 bases, with 18 bases separating them. CDR1 SGHAT and CDR2 FQDESV come from the germline V gene (reference sequence).

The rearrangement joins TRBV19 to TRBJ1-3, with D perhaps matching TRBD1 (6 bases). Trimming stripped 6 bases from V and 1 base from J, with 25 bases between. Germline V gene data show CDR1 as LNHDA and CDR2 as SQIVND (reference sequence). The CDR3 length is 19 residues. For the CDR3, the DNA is TGTGCCAGTAGCAGCTGGGGGGCCTCTCTTGCGGGATCTGGAAACACCATATATTTT. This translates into CASSSWGASLAGSGNTIYF.

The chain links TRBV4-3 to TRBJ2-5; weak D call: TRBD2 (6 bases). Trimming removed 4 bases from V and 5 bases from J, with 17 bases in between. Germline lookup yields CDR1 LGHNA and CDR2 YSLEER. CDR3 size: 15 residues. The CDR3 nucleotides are TGCGCCAGCAGCCGCAAGATAGGGGAGGCGGAGACCCAGTACTTC. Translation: CASSRKIGEAETQYF.

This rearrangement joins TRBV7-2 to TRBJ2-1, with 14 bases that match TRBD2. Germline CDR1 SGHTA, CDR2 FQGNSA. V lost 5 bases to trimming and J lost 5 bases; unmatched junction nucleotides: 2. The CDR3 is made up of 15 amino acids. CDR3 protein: CASSATSGRDNEQFF. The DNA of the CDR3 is TGTGCCAGCAGCGCGACTAGCGGGAGGGACAATGAGCAGTTCTTC.

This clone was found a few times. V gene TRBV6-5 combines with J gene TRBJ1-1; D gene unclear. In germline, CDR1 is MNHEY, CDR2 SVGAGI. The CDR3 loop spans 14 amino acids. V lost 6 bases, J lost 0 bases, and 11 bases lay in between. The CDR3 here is CASREGFLNTEAFF. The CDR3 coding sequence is TGTGCCAGCAGGGAGGGATTTTTGAACACTGAAGCTTTCTTT.

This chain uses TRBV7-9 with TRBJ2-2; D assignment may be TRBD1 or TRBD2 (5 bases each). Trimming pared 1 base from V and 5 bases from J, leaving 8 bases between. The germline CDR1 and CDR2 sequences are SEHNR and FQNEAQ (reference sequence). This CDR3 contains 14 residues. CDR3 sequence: CASSLVWGTGELFF. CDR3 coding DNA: TGTGCCAGCAGCTTAGTTTGGGGGACCGGGGAGCTGTTTTTT.

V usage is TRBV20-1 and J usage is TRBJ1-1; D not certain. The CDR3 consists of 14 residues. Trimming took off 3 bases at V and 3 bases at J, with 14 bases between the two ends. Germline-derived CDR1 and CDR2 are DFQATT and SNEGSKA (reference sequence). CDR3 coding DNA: TGCAGTGCTAGTATGGGGTCTACGGACACTGAAGCTTTCTTT. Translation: CSASMGSTDTEAFF.

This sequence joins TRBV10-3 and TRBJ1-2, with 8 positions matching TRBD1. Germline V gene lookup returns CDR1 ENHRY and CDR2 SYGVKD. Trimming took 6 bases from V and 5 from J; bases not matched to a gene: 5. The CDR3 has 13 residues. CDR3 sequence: CAIRTGAIYGYTF. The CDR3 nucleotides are TGTGCCATCAGGACAGGGGCGATTTATGGCTACACCTTC.

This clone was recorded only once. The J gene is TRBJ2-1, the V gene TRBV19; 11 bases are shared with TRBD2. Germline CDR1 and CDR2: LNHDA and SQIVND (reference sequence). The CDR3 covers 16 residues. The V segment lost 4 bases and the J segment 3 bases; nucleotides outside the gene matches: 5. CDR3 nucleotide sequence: TGTGCCAGTAGTAAAGCCGGGACTAGCGGCTACAATGAGCAGTTCTTC. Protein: CASSKAGTSGYNEQFF. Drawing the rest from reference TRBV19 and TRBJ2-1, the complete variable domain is DGGITQSPKYLFRKEGQNVTLSCEQNLNHDAMYWYRQDPGQGLRLIYYSQIVNDFQKGDIAEGYSVSREKKESFPLTVTSAQKNPTAFYLCASSKAGTSGYNEQFFGPGTRLTVL.

The DNA of the CDR3 is TGTGCCAGCCAAAGAAGAGGGACAGATACGCAGTATTTT. Protein product: CASQRRGTDTQYF. This chain links TRBV12-3 or TRBV12-4 with TRBJ2-3; D possibly corresponds to TRBD2 (5 bases). The V gene lost 8 bases and the J gene lost 3 bases, with 12 bases spanning the gap. CDR3 size: 13 residues.

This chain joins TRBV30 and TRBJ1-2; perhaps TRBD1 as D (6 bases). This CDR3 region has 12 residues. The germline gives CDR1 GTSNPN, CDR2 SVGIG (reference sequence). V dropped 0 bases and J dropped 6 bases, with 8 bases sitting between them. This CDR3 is CAWSVYRDGYTF. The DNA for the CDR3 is TGTGCCTGGAGTGTCTACAGGGATGGCTACACCTTC.

The CDR3 DNA reads TGTGCCAGCAGTAGAGGACAGGAAAGAGGCGACAATGAGCAGTTCTTC. Amino acid sequence: CASSRGQERGDNEQFF. This chain links TRBV6-2 or TRBV6-3 with TRBJ2-1, with TRBD1 matching 7 bases. J lost 5 bases, V lost 5 bases, and 12 bases had no gene match. This CDR3 is 16 amino acids long. Germline values: CDR1 MNHEY, CDR2 SVGEGT.

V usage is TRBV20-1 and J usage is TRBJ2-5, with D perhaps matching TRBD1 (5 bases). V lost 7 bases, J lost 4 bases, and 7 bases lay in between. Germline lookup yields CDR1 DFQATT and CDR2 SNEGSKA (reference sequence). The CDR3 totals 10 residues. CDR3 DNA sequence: TGCAGTGGACAGAGAGAGACCCAGTACTTC. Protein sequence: CSGQRETQYF.

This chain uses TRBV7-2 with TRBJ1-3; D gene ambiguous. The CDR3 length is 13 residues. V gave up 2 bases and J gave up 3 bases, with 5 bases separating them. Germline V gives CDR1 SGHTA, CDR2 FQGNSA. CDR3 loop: CASSLTHGNTIYF. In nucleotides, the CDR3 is TGTGCCAGCAGCTTAACTCATGGAAACACCATATATTTT.

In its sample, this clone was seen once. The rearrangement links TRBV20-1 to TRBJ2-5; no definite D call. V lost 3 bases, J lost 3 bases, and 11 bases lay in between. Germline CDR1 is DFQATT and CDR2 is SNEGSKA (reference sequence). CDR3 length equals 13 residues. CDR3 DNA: TGCAGTGCTAGTCTTAAGTGGGAAGAGACCCAGTACTTC. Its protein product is CSASLKWEETQYF.

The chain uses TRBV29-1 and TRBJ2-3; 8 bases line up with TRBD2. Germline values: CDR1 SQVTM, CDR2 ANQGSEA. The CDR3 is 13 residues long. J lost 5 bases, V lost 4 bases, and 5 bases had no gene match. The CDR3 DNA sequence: TGCAGCGTTGGGCGGGGGGACGGAGATACGCAGTATTTT. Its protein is CSVGRGDGDTQYF.

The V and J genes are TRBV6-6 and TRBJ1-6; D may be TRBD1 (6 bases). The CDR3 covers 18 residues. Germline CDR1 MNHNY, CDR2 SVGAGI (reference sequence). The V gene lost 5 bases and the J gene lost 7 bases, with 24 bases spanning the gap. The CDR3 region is CASSPGAGTNIRNSPLHF. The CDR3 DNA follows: TGTGCCAGCAGTCCTGGGGCAGGGACAAACATTAGGAATTCACCCCTCCACTTT.

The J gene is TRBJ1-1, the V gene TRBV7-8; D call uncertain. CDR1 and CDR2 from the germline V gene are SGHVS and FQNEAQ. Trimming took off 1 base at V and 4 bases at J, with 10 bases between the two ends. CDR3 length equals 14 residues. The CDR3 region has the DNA TGTGCCAGCAGCTTAGGGGTTAAGGGCACTGAAGCTTTCTTT. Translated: CASSLGVKGTEAFF.

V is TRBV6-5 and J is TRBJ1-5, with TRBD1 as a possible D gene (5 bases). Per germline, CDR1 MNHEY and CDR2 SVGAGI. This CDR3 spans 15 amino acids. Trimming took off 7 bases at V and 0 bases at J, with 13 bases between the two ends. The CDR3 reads CASMRGGGSNQPQHF. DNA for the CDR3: TGTGCCAGCATGAGGGGTGGAGGTAGCAATCAGCCCCAGCATTTT.

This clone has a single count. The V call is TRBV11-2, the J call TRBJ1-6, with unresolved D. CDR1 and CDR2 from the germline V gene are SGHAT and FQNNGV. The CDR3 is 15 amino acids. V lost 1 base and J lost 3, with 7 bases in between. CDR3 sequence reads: CASSLAAYYNSPLHF. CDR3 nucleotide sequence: TGTGCCAGCAGCTTAGCGGCATACTATAATTCACCCCTCCACTTT.

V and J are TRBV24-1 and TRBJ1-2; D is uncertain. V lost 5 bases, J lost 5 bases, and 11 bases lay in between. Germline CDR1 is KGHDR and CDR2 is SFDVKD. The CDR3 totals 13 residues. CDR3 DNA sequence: TGTGCCACCAGTGTGGAAGGTAGTTATGGCTACACCTTC. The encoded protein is CATSVEGSYGYTF.

CDR3 coding DNA: TGTGCCAGCTCTCCCCCGACTGGGTCCCCGAACACCGGGGAGCTGTTTTTT. Amino acids: CASSPPTGSPNTGELFF. The chain is built from TRBV18 and TRBJ2-2; D not resolved. Trimming stripped 6 bases from V and 0 bases from J, with 17 bases between. In germline, CDR1 is KGHSH, CDR2 LQKENI. The CDR3 contains 17 residues.